This TCR beta chain was captured by sequencing in a study of blood T cell repertoires in COVID-19. As handled by the study authors: From reference gene primer amplification, estimates of nucleated cell counts were derived. The table came from immunoSEQ multiplex PCR; TCRdb's copy has only in-frame clones and leaves some out. The V and J calls and clone size are taken from that table; D and trimming were inferred from the DNA. The table lists 180,000 or so clones, around 85% of them singletons. Trimming pared 3 bases from V and 6 bases from J, leaving 12 bases between. The CDR3 sequence is 13 residues long. Germline values: CDR1 MNHEY, CDR2 SMNVEV (reference sequence).

This TCR derives from a man between 40 and 49 years old who had recovered from COVID-19. V gene TRBV27 combines with J gene TRBJ2-7; weak D call: TRBD1 (5 bases). The source material was PBMCs or T cells enriched from blood (not recorded which). CDR3 in amino acids: CASSLGQQSEQYF. The CDR3 coding sequence is TGTGCCAGCAGTTTGGGGCAGCAGTCCGAGCAGTACTTC.